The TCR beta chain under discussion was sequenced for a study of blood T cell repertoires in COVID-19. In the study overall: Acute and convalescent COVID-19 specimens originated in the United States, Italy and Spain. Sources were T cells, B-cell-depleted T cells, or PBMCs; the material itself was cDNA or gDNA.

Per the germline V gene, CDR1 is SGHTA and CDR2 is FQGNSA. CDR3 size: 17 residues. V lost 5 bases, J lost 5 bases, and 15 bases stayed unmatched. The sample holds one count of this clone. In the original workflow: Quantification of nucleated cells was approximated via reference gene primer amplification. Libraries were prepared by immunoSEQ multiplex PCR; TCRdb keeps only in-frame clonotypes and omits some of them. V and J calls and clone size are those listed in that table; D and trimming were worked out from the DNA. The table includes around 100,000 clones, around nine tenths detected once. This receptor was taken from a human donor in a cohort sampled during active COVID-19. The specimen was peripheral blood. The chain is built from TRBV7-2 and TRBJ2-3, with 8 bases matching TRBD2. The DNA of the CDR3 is TGTGCCAGCAGCCCCCGGGGTAGCGGGGACTGGGGAGATACGCAGTATTTT. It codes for CASSPRGSGDWGDTQYF.